Listed below are T cell receptor beta chains from one sample, sequenced in a study of T cells expressing NK-cell markers. No DNA is given; TCRdb re-called the 5' RACE reads and lists each CDR3 protein once. This table holds approximately 170,000 distinct CDR3 sequences. The material sequenced was blood T cells: a sorted CD56 or NKG2C T cell subset, CD4+ or CD8+ T cells, or bulk PBMC T cells (not recorded which). These receptors were taken from a man between 18 and 69 years old in good health. Both conserved end residues are part of each CDR3. Fields, in order: V gene, J gene, CDR3 protein.

V: TRBV9; J: TRBJ2-1; CDR3: CASSPHEGGEIYNEQFF
V: TRBV13; J: TRBJ1-1; CDR3: CASSLVAAGPMNTEAFF
V: TRBV5-1; J: TRBJ1-3; CDR3: CASRTSAGNTIYF
V: TRBV20-1; J: TRBJ2-5; CDR3: CSAGGSGAIGETQYF
V: TRBV9; J: TRBJ2-1; CDR3: CASGIKTDEQFF
V: TRBV20-1; J: TRBJ1-1; CDR3: CSAVWGANTEAFF
V: TRBV20-1; J: TRBJ1-1; CDR3: CSAEKSHKEAFF
V: TRBV4-1; J: TRBJ2-7; CDR3: CASSQDPVETGEQYF
V: TRBV6-1; J: TRBJ1-1; CDR3: CASTTLLTGNTEAFF
V: TRBV7-2; J: TRBJ1-4; CDR3: CASSFDSPSEKLFF
V: TRBV9; J: TRBJ2-6; CDR3: CASSVVTPAAVLTF
V: TRBV20-1; J: TRBJ1-5; CDR3: CSARMGGDSQPQHF
V: TRBV20-1; J: TRBJ2-7; CDR3: CSARDITPYEQYF
V: TRBV13; J: TRBJ1-4; CDR3: CASSLGQGVGEKLFF
V: TRBV5-1; J: TRBJ2-5; CDR3: CASSPLPGAKETQYF
V: TRBV19; J: TRBJ2-1; CDR3: CASSIAPVSSYNEQFF
V: TRBV29-1; J: TRBJ1-2; CDR3: CSAERRDRNYGYTF
V: TRBV11-2; J: TRBJ1-1; CDR3: CASSPRDRQNTEAFF
V: TRBV6-2/TRBV6-3; J: TRBJ2-7; CDR3: CATTGANYEQYF
V: TRBV28; J: TRBJ2-2; CDR3: CASTPQGDTGELFF
V: TRBV25-1; J: TRBJ2-7; CDR3: CASSDRVEQYF
V: TRBV9; J: TRBJ2-1; CDR3: CASSVGGQSSYNEQFF
V: TRBV4-1; J: TRBJ2-3; CDR3: CASSQEDRRVLTDTQYF
V: TRBV5-1; J: TRBJ2-1; CDR3: CASSLARRIAGDDEQFF